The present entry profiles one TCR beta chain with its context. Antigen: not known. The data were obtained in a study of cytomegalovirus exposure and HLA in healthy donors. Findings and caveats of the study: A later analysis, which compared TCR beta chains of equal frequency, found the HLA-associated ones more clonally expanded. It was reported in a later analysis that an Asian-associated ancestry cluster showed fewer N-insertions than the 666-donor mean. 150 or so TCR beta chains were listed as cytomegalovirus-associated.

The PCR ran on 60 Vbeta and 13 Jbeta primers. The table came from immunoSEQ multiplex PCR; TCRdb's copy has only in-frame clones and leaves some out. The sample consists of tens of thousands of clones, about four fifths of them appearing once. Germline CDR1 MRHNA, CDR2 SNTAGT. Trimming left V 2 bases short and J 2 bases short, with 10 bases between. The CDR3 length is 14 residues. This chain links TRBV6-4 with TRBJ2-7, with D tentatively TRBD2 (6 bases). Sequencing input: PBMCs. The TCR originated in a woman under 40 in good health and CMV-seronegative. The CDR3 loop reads CASSDPPGAYEQYF. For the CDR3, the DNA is TGTGCCAGCAGTGACCCTCCGGGGGCCTACGAGCAGTACTTC.